Listed below are T cell receptor beta chains from one sample, sequenced in a study of CD8 T cells in Susac syndrome. Via MiXCR, TCRdb re-called the immunoSEQ multiplex PCR reads, giving one row per CDR3 protein. The sample includes about 120,000 distinct CDR3 sequences, less than 95% of them seen just once. The material sequenced was CD8+ T cells from PBMCs. All receptors come from a human donor in good health. Each CDR3 is given without its conserved first and last residue. Each record gives: clone size, J gene, V gene, CDR3 protein. Rows give clone size only sometimes, using once, few, many, or a class for an expanded clone.

-	TRBJ2-2	TRBV12-3/TRBV12-4	ASRTGQANTGELF
-	TRBJ1-1	TRBV20-1	SARDRGGTEAF
-	TRBJ2-7	TRBV7-9	ASSPTGDSYEQY
-	TRBJ1-2	TRBV4-1	ASSQDLAPPWGYT
-	TRBJ2-3	TRBV13	ASSLTREVGTDTQY
-	TRBJ2-5	TRBV20-1	SASRERVRETQY
few	TRBJ1-1	TRBV7-2	ASSQISNTEAF
-	TRBJ2-1	TRBV20-1	SARKHQTYNEQF
-	TRBJ1-5	TRBV4-3	ASSQGVTQPQH
-	TRBJ1-5	TRBV19	ASSMISGVSNQPQH
-	TRBJ1-1	TRBV14	ASSRADRAVPEAF
-	TRBJ1-1	TRBV2	ASSDGSTSRTEAF
-	TRBJ2-5	TRBV4-3	ASSQGADREETQY
-	TRBJ2-7	TRBV7-3	ASSLLGQNEQY
-	TRBJ1-1	TRBV20-1	SARVPRGGNTEAF
-	TRBJ2-7	TRBV5-5	ASSPSPRGRQY
-	TRBJ2-7	TRBV3-1	ASSHSGGTYEQY
-	TRBJ1-5	TRBV29-1	SVDDGGQH
-	TRBJ1-5	TRBV19	ASSRAGPQH
once	TRBJ2-1	TRBV7-3	ASSLGTGGRGTQF
-	TRBJ1-2	TRBV7-2	ASSLGWAAEGYT
-	TRBJ1-4	TRBV4-1	ASSPGQAMATNEKLF
-	TRBJ2-7	TRBV7-9	ASSTQPGDYEQY
-	TRBJ1-1	TRBV7-9	ASSPRITEAF
-	TRBJ2-1	TRBV6-2/TRBV6-3	ASGKFGVSLSYNEQF
once	TRBJ1-5	TRBV20-1	SARWTGGNSNQPQH
-	TRBJ2-7	TRBV5-1	ASSLDGQYEQY
-	TRBJ2-7	TRBV4-1	ASSQVLGQPLEQY
-	TRBJ1-1	TRBV19	ASTTGRMNTEAF
few	TRBJ1-3	TRBV7-2	ASSLVHTIY
-	TRBJ2-2	TRBV10-3	ASGTANTGELF
-	TRBJ2-2	TRBV7-2	ASSLSGVGTGELF
-	TRBJ1-1	TRBV29-1	SVYGGMNTEAF
once	TRBJ2-1	TRBV7-2	ASSLEAGVLGWEQF
few	TRBJ2-6	TRBV7-2	ASSSGANVLT
once	TRBJ2-1	TRBV3-1	ASSQVALAGPKGPYEQF
-	TRBJ2-1	TRBV29-1	SARGGNLNEQF
-	TRBJ2-1	TRBV11-2	ASSYPGQVNEQF
-	TRBJ1-4	TRBV12-3/TRBV12-4	ASKGTGVLF
-	TRBJ2-7	TRBV7-6	ASSQFTGPNYEQY
-	TRBJ2-7	TRBV20-1	SARPRSYEQY
-	TRBJ2-3	TRBV5-1	ASSPGQGASDTQY
-	TRBJ1-2	TRBV20-1	SARGGQTGLEGYT
-	TRBJ1-5	TRBV12-3/TRBV12-4	ASSSDRPFNQPQH
-	TRBJ1-2	TRBV9	ASSAPGTGAFLYGYT
-	TRBJ2-1	TRBV4-2	ASSQVTSGAVNEQF
-	TRBJ1-1	TRBV5-1	ASSLQGQGTEAF
-	TRBJ1-5	TRBV19	ASAETGYSNQPQH
-	TRBJ1-1	TRBV29-1	SVSRDGPEAF
few	TRBJ2-7	TRBV6-5	ASSYRIAGGSYEQY
once	TRBJ1-1	TRBV29-1	SVGQKLNTEAF
few	TRBJ2-5	TRBV19	ASSIGRAQETQY
-	TRBJ1-5	TRBV19	ASSISADNQPQH